Listed here are 27 T cell receptor beta chains from one sample, sequenced in a study of Tregs in tolerant kidney transplant recipients. Recipients received nonmyeloablative bone marrow transplants from related graft donors, with transient mixed chimerism. Clones were sequenced by immunoSEQ multiplex PCR, and TCRdb holds only the in-frame ones, with some missing. Seen here are tens of thousands of clones, 87% observed once, and the top ten hold 3.8%. Sequencing was performed on CD4+ T cells from blood (PBMCs), taken 6 months after the transplant. These TCRs come from a human patient who received a combined kidney and bone marrow transplant. Some T cells may be the graft donor's.

V and J are TRBV4-1 and TRBJ2-1, with D possibly TRBD2 on 5 matching bases. This CDR3 spans 16 amino acids. The germline V gene has CDR1 MGHRA and CDR2 YSYEKL. Deletions cut 2 bases from V and 3 bases from J, with 14 bases between. The DNA of the CDR3 is TGCGCCAGCAGCCAATTCGGGCTAGCAAGCTACAATGAGCAGTTCTTC. Encoded protein: CASSQFGLASYNEQFF.

The V call is TRBV2, the J call TRBJ2-3; 7 bases agree with TRBD1. V shed 7 bases, J shed 2 bases, and the junction held 6 bases outside the gene matches. Germline V gene sequence: CDR1 SNHLY, CDR2 FYNNEI. The CDR3 totals 14 residues. The CDR3 protein is CASKRDRITDTQYF. As DNA, the CDR3 is TGTGCCAGCAAGAGGGACAGAATCACAGATACGCAGTATTTT. The full variable domain, its missing parts supplied by reference TRBV2 and TRBJ2-3, is EPEVTQTPSHQVTQMGQEVILRCVPISNHLYFYWYRQILGQKVEFLVSFYNNEISEKSEIFDDQFSVERPDGSNFTLKIRSTKLEDSAMYFCASKRDRITDTQYFGPGTRLTVL.

The V gene is TRBV6-5, the J gene TRBJ2-7; no firm D call. Germline V gene sequence: CDR1 MNHEY, CDR2 SVGAGI. This CDR3 has 14 residues. V was trimmed by 7 bases and J by 2 bases, leaving 15 bases between them. CDR3 region: CASTPDGSPYEQYF. CDR3 bases: TGTGCCAGCACTCCCGACGGGTCCCCCTACGAGCAGTACTTC.

The J gene is TRBJ2-7, the V gene TRBV27; D might be TRBD2 (5 bases). The V gene lost 8 bases and the J gene lost 5 bases, with 16 bases spanning the gap. Germline V gene data show CDR1 as MNHEY and CDR2 as SMNVEV (reference sequence). The CDR3 extends over 13 amino acids. The CDR3 loop is CASGLIFGHEQYF. CDR3 coding DNA: TGTGCCAGCGGACTTATTTTTGGTCACGAGCAGTACTTC.

The chain has TRBV7-9 and TRBJ2-7; 8 bases agree with TRBD1. V lost 6 bases, J lost 6 bases, and 7 bases stayed unmatched. CDR1 and CDR2 (germline): SEHNR, FQNEAQ (reference sequence). The CDR3 contains 13 residues. The CDR3 sequence is CASSLDRVSEQYF. CDR3 in DNA: TGTGCCAGCAGTTTGGACAGGGTGAGCGAGCAGTACTTC.

This chain connects TRBV11-2 to TRBJ2-1; 9 bases match TRBD2. Germline CDR1 SGHAT, CDR2 FQNNGV. The CDR3 length is 17 residues. V lost 5 bases to trimming and J lost 7 bases; unmatched junction nucleotides: 15. The CDR3 protein is CASSARLAGRPPNEQFF. The CDR3 DNA reads TGTGCCAGCAGCGCCCGTCTAGCGGGAAGGCCCCCGAATGAGCAGTTCTTC. Full variable domain (remainder filled in from reference TRBV11-2 and TRBJ2-1): EAGVAQSPRYKIIEKRQSVAFWCNPISGHATLYWYQQILGQGPKLLIQFQNNGVVDDSQLPKDRFSAERLKGVDSTLKIQPAKLEDSAVYLCASSARLAGRPPNEQFFGPGTRLTVL.

The chain combines TRBV11-3 with TRBJ2-3; the D gene is possibly TRBD2 (5 bases). This CDR3 comprises 18 residues. Trimming took 0 bases from V and 7 from J, leaving 23 bases between them. The germline CDR1 and CDR2 sequences are SGHNT and YENEEA. The CDR3 nucleotides read TGTGCCAGCAGCTTAGAAATCAGCGCTAGCACAGAGTGGAATACGCAGTATTTT. Amino acid sequence: CASSLEISASTEWNTQYF. Combining the CDR3 with reference TRBV11-3 and TRBJ2-3 gives the whole variable domain EAGVVQSPRYKIIEKKQPVAFWCNPISGHNTLYWYLQNLGQGPELLIRYENEEAVDDSQLPKDRFSAERLKGVDSTLKIQPAELGDSAVYLCASSLEISASTEWNTQYFGPGTRLTVL.

The rearrangement uses TRBV4-2 and TRBJ2-5; 7 bases fit TRBD2. The V and J ends lost 1 base and 7 bases, in that order; junction bases with no gene match: 6. Germline lookup yields CDR1 LGHNA and CDR2 YNFKEQ. The CDR3 runs 14 residues. The CDR3 DNA reads TGTGCCAGCAGCCAAGTTACGACGGGGGGGACCCAGTACTTC. The encoded protein is CASSQVTTGGTQYF.

V is TRBV29-1 and J is TRBJ1-1; a possible D gene is TRBD1 (5 bases). This CDR3 comprises 13 residues. V was pared by 5 bases and J by 1 base, with 11 bases between. Germline CDR1 reads SQVTM; CDR2 reads ANQGSEA. The CDR3 loop is CSVMQGGNTEAFF. CDR3 sequence (DNA): TGCAGCGTTATGCAGGGAGGGAACACTGAAGCTTTCTTT. The full variable domain, with the rest looked up from reference TRBV29-1 and TRBJ1-1, is SAVISQKPSRDICQRGTSLTIQCQVDSQVTMMFWYRQQPGQSLTLIATANQGSEATYESGFVIDKFPISRPNLTFSTLTVSNMSPEDSSIYLCSVMQGGNTEAFFGQGTRLTVV.

V is TRBV19 and J is TRBJ2-3, with D uncertain. The germline V and J ends were trimmed by 6 bases and 4 bases, with 8 bases remaining between them. CDR3 length: 12 amino acids. Germline lookup yields CDR1 LNHDA and CDR2 SQIVND (reference sequence). The CDR3: CASSPPADTQYF. CDR3 DNA sequence: TGTGCCAGTAGCCCACCGGCAGATACGCAGTATTTT.

DNA for the CDR3: TGTGCCAGCAGGGGACTTTCACGGTACGAGCAGTACTTC. Protein: CASRGLSRYEQYF. This chain links TRBV9 with TRBJ2-7; possible D gene TRBD2, 6 bases. The V gene's germline CDR1 is SGDLS and CDR2 YYNGEE. The length of the CDR3 is 13 residues. Trimming shortened V by 5 bases and J by 4 bases, and 13 bases separated the two germline ends.

CDR3 DNA sequence: TGCGCCAGCCGGGGGGGGCAAGAGACCCAGTACTTC. Translating it yields CASRGGQETQYF. This chain joins TRBV5-1 and TRBJ2-5, with 8 bases matching TRBD2. The CDR3 totals 12 residues. CDR1 and CDR2 from the germline V gene are SGHRS and YFSETQ. Unmatched junction bases numbered 1, after V lost 7 bases and J lost 2 bases.

V gene TRBV7-2 combines with J gene TRBJ2-7, with D possibly matching TRBD1 (6 bases). The CDR3 extends over 15 amino acids. Germline V gene data show CDR1 as SGHTA and CDR2 as FQGNSA. Trimming left V 7 bases short and J 2 bases short, with 18 bases between. The CDR3 nucleotides read TGTGCCAGCACCCTGGGGGCCGTCCCGACCTACGAGCAGTACTTC. Its translation is CASTLGAVPTYEQYF.

The chain is built from TRBV29-1 and TRBJ2-1, with TRBD2 as a possible D gene (5 bases). This CDR3 is 13 amino acids long. With 4 bases removed from V and 7 bases from J, the gap between germline ends came to 14 bases. The germline V gene encodes CDR1 SQVTM and CDR2 ANQGSEA. CDR3 DNA sequence: TGCAGCGTTGGGACTGTCCTGCCGAATGAGCAGTTCTTC. Translation: CSVGTVLPNEQFF.

The sample holds one count of this clone. CDR3 sequence: CASSLELVRGSNEQFF. DNA of the CDR3: TGTGCCAGCAGCCTCGAACTGGTTCGAGGAAGCAATGAGCAGTTCTTC. The chain joins TRBV5-8 to TRBJ2-1; the D is unclear. The CDR3 has 16 residues. Trimming cost V 4 bases and J 6 bases, with 20 bases left between them. Germline V CDR1 and CDR2: SGHTS, YDEGEE.

This clone has a single count. V gene TRBV30 combines with J gene TRBJ2-7, with 11 bases fitting TRBD1. Germline V gives CDR1 GTSNPN, CDR2 SVGIG (reference sequence). The length of the CDR3 is 15 residues. V gave up 2 bases and J gave up 2 bases; unmatched junction bases: 5. CDR3 DNA sequence: TGTGCCTGGAGTCTAGGGACAGGGGGACCCTACGAGCAGTACTTC. This sequence encodes CAWSLGTGGPYEQYF.

The chain is built from TRBV7-8 and TRBJ1-5, with TRBD1 matching over 11 bases. Trimming took 4 bases from V and 6 from J; bases not matched to a gene: 8. The CDR3 runs to 16 residues. Germline lookup yields CDR1 SGHVS and CDR2 FQNEAQ. CDR3 sequence reads: CASSSMGQGVLQPQHF. In nucleotides, the CDR3 is TGTGCCAGCAGCTCGATGGGACAGGGGGTGCTTCAGCCCCAGCATTTT.

The chain links TRBV7-9 to TRBJ1-2, with 7 bases fitting TRBD1. Germline V gives CDR1 SEHNR, CDR2 FQNEAQ (reference sequence). After removal of 4 bases from V and 8 bases from J, the junction contained 10 bases not matched to a gene. This CDR3 has 14 amino acids. The CDR3 sequence is CASSSLQGIGGYTF. The CDR3 DNA sequence: TGTGCCAGCAGCTCACTACAGGGGATAGGAGGCTACACCTTC.

The V call is TRBV5-1, the J call TRBJ2-3; no clear D. V was shortened by 0 bases and J by 2 bases, with 10 bases between the two germline ends. CDR1 is SGHRS and CDR2 is YFSETQ in the germline V gene. This CDR3 is 15 amino acids long. The CDR3 coding sequence is TGCGCCAGCAGCTTGGATTCAGGATACACAGATACGCAGTATTTT. Protein: CASSLDSGYTDTQYF.

As for this clone: This sample also contains other DNA sequences that code for the same CDR3. V and J are TRBV7-9 and TRBJ1-1; no definite D call. Germline V gene lookup returns CDR1 SEHNR and CDR2 FQNEAQ (reference sequence). V lost 5 bases and J 7 bases, leaving 14 bases between the germline ends. The CDR3 contains 13 residues. The CDR3 bases are TGTGCCAGCAGCCTATATGAGGGTAATGAAGCTTTCTTT. Protein: CASSLYEGNEAFF.

CDR3 amino acids: CASSESGGAYEQYF. For the CDR3, the DNA is TGTGCCAGCAGTGAATCTGGAGGGGCCTACGAGCAGTACTTC. The chain carries TRBV25-1 and TRBJ2-7; weak D call: TRBD2 (6 bases). CDR1 is MGHDK, CDR2 SYGVNS, per germline. V was pared by 1 base and J by 2 bases, with 9 bases between. The CDR3 is made up of 14 amino acids.

The V gene is TRBV11-3, the J gene TRBJ2-4, with TRBD2 identical over 7 bases. The CDR3 sequence is 15 residues long. After removal of 1 base from V and 2 bases from J, the junction contained 2 bases not matched to a gene. Germline V CDR1 and CDR2: SGHNT, YENEEA. CDR3 DNA: TGTGCCAGCAGCTTAGGGGGGGGATCCAAAAACATTCAGTACTTC. Residues: CASSLGGGSKNIQYF.

CDR3 residues: CASSLRANNEQFF. For the CDR3, the DNA is TGCGCCAGCAGCTTGAGAGCAAACAATGAGCAGTTCTTC. This rearrangement joins TRBV5-1 to TRBJ2-1, with D unclear. V was trimmed by 1 base and J by 5 bases, leaving 7 bases between them. Looked up from germline, CDR1 is SGHRS and CDR2 is YFSETQ. This CDR3 comprises 13 residues. The full variable domain, completed using reference TRBV5-1 and TRBJ2-1, is KAGVTQTPRYLIKTRGQQVTLSCSPISGHRSVSWYQQTPGQGLQFLFEYFSETQRNKGNFPGRFSGRQFSNSRSEMNVSTLELGDSALYLCASSLRANNEQFFGPGTRLTVL.

The chain couples TRBV18 to TRBJ2-1; TRBD2 matches at 7 bases. Unmatched junction bases numbered 6, after V lost 0 bases and J lost 1 base. Looked up from germline, CDR1 is KGHSH and CDR2 is LQKENI. This CDR3 is 17 amino acids long. The CDR3 spells CASSPPGGRGSYNEQFF. The CDR3 coding sequence is TGTGCCAGCTCACCACCGGGCGGGAGAGGGTCCTACAATGAGCAGTTCTTC.

The chain combines TRBV7-6 with TRBJ2-3, with 7 bases aligning to TRBD1. The CDR3 loop spans 14 amino acids. Trimming took 0 bases from V and 3 from J; bases not matched to a gene: 0. The germline V gene has CDR1 SGHVS and CDR2 FNYEAQ. The CDR3, as DNA: TGTGCCAGCAGCTTAGCGACAGGGACAGATACGCAGTATTTT. It translates to CASSLATGTDTQYF.

The chain recombines TRBV5-1 with TRBJ1-5, with a weak D call TRBD1 (6 bases). The CDR3 runs 14 residues. The germline V and J ends were trimmed by 4 bases and 7 bases, with 15 bases remaining between them. The germline V gene encodes CDR1 SGHRS and CDR2 YFSETQ. CDR3 in DNA: TGCGCCAGCAGCGAACAGGGAGGGTACCAGCCCCAGCATTTT. It yields the protein CASSEQGGYQPQHF.

This clone was seen a single time. The chain couples TRBV4-1 to TRBJ1-3; D unclear. Between the trimmed V and J ends, which lost 1 base and 4 bases, there was a span of 20 bases. Germline loops: CDR1 MGHRA, CDR2 YSYEKL. The CDR3 sequence is 18 residues long. Here the CDR3 reads CASSQVFGGFITGNTIYF. As DNA, the CDR3 is TGCGCCAGCAGCCAAGTATTTGGAGGGTTTATCACCGGAAACACCATATATTTT.